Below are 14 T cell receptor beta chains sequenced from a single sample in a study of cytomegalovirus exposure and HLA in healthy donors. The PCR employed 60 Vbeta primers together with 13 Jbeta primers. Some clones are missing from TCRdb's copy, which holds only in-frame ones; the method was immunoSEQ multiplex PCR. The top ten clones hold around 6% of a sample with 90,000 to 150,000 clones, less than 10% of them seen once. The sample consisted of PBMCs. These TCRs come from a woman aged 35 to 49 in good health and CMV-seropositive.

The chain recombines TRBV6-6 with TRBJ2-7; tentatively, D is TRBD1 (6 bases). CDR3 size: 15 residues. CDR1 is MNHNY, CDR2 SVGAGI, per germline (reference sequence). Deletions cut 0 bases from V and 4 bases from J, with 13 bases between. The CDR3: CASSYSGAERYEQYF. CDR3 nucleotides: TGTGCCAGCAGTTACTCGGGGGCTGAGCGTTACGAGCAGTACTTC.

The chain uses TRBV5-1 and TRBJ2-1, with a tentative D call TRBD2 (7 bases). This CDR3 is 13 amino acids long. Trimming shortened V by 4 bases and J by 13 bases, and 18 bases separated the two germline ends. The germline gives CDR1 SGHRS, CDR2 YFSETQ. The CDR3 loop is CASSTSEGGTQFF. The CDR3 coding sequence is TGCGCCAGCAGCACCTCAGAGGGGGGGACACAGTTCTTC.

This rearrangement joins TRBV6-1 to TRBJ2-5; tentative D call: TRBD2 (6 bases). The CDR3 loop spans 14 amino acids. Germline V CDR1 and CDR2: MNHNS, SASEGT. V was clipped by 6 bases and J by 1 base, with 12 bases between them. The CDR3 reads CASRPGGIQETQYF. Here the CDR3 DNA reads TGTGCCAGCAGGCCCGGCGGGATCCAAGAGACCCAGTACTTC.

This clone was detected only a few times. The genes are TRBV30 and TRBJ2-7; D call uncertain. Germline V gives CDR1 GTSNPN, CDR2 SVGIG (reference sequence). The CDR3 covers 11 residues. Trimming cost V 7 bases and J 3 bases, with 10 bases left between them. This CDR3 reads CASSRGYEQYF. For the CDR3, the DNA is TGTGCCTCGTCAAGAGGCTACGAGCAGTACTTC.

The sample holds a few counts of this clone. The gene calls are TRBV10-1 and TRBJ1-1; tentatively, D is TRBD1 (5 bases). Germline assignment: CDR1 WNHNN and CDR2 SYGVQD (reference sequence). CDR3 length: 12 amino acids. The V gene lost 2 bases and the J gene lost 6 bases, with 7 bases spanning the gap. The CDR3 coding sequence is TGCGCCAGCAGTGAGGGGGCGGCTGAAGCTTTCTTT. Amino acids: CASSEGAAEAFF.

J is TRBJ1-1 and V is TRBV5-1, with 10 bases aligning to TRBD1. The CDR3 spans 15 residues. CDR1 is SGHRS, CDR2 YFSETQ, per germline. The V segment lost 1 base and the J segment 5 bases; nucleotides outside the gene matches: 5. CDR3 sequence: CASSLIWDRGTEAFF. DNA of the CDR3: TGCGCCAGCAGCTTGATATGGGACAGGGGTACTGAAGCTTTCTTT.

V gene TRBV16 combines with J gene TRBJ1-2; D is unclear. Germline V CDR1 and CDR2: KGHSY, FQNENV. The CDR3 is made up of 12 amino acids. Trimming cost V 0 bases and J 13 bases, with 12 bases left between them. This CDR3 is CASSQSNELFTF. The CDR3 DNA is TGTGCCAGCAGCCAATCAAACGAGCTTTTCACCTTC.

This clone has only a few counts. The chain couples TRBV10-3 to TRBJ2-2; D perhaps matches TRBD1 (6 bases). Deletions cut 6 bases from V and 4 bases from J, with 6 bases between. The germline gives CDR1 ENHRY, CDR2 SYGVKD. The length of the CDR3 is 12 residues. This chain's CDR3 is CAIRQGTGELFF. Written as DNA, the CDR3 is TGTGCCATCAGACAGGGCACCGGGGAGCTGTTTTTT.

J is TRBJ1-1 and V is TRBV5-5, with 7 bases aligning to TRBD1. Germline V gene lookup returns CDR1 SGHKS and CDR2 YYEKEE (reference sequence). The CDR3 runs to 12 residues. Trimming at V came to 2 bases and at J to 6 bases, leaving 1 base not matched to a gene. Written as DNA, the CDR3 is TGTGCCAGCAGCTTTGGGACAGCTGAAGCTTTCTTT. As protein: CASSFGTAEAFF.

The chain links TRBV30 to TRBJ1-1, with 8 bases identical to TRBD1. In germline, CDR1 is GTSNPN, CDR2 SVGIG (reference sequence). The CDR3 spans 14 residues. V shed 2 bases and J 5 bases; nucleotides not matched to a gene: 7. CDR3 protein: CAWSRTGRSTEAFF. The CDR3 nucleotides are TGTGCCTGGAGTCGGACAGGGAGATCAACTGAAGCTTTCTTT.

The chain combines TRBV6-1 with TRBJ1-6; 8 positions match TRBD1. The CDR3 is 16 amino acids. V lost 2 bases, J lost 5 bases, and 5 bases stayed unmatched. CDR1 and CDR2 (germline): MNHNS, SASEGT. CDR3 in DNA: TGTGCCAGCAGTGAAAGGACAGGGATACATAATTCACCCCTCCACTTT. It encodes CASSERTGIHNSPLHF.

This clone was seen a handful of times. CDR3 in DNA: TGTGCCAGCAGCTTCCAGGGGGCGGGAGAGACCCAGTACTTC. Translation gives CASSFQGAGETQYF. The V and J genes are TRBV5-4 and TRBJ2-5; 8 positions agree with TRBD1. V trimming: 2 bases; J trimming: 4 bases; junction bases outside the gene matches: 4. Germline CDR1 SGHNT, CDR2 YYREEE (reference sequence). The CDR3 sequence is 14 residues long.

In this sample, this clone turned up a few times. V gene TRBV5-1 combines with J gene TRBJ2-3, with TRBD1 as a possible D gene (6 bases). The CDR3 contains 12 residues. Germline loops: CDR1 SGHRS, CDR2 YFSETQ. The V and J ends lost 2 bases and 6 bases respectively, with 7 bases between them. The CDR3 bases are TGCGCCAGCAGCTTAACAGGGGATACGCAGTATTTT. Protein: CASSLTGDTQYF.

The CDR3 DNA follows: TGTGCCATCAGTGGAGGACAGGCTCGAAATTCACCCCTCCACTTT. Amino acids: CAISGGQARNSPLHF. The chain carries TRBV10-3 and TRBJ1-6; 7 nucleotides agree with TRBD1. After removal of 4 bases from V and 7 bases from J, the junction contained 7 bases not matched to a gene. Germline loops: CDR1 ENHRY, CDR2 SYGVKD. The CDR3 extends over 15 amino acids.